The 28 T cell receptor beta chains listed next were all sequenced from one sample in a study of technical replicates of blood from a handful of donors. Profiled with immunoSEQ multiplex PCR; TCRdb holds only in-frame clones, not every one. This table has fewer than 90,000 clones, about nine tenths appearing once. The sequencing sample was made of T cells isolated from PBMCs. These receptors were obtained from a human donor in good health.

On this clone: The junction departs from the called germline gene at one end, perhaps through a read error. The genes are TRBV11-2 and TRBJ2-7, with TRBD2 matching 11 bases. Germline CDR1 reads SGHAT; CDR2 reads FQNNGV. This CDR3 comprises 15 residues. The CDR3 region has the DNA TGTGCCAGCAGTTTAGCGGGAGGGCCCCTCACCGAGCAGTACTTC. It translates to CASSLAGGPLTEQYF. Based on the CDR3 plus reference TRBV11-2 and TRBJ2-7, the full variable domain is EAGVAQSPRYKIIEKRQSVAFWCNPISGHATLYWYQQILGQGPKLLIQFQNNGVVDDSQLPKDRFSAERLKGVDSTLKIQPAKLEDSAVYLCASSLAGGPLTEQYFGPGTRLTVT.

The V gene is TRBV7-2, the J gene TRBJ2-3; D unclear. Germline CDR1 is SGHTA and CDR2 is FQGNSA. CDR3 length: 11 residues. Trimming took 5 bases from V and 11 from J, leaving 11 bases between them. The CDR3 DNA reads TGTGCCAGCAGCCGCGCATTTGAGCAGTATTTT. Translation: CASSRAFEQYF.

This clone was counted a single time. CDR3 loop: CASRLGRGRAFF. The CDR3 DNA is TGTGCCAGTAGATTGGGCAGGGGGCGAGCTTTCTTT. The rearrangement joins TRBV19 to TRBJ1-1; 8 positions match TRBD1. This CDR3 region has 12 residues. Trimming took 6 bases from V and 10 from J; bases not matched to a gene: 7. The germline CDR1 and CDR2 sequences are LNHDA and SQIVND (reference sequence).

The V gene is TRBV30, the J gene TRBJ2-5; D might be TRBD1 (5 bases). Trimming removed 0 bases at V and 5 bases at J, with 10 bases between. Germline V gene sequence: CDR1 GTSNPN, CDR2 SVGIG (reference sequence). This CDR3 comprises 13 residues. As DNA, the CDR3 is TGTGCCTGGAGTGTAAGCAGGGTTGAGACCCAGTACTTC. It encodes CAWSVSRVETQYF.

The V gene is TRBV19, the J gene TRBJ1-5; TRBD1 aligns across 9 bases. The CDR3 runs to 16 residues. After removal of 4 bases from V and 7 bases from J, the junction contained 11 bases not matched to a gene. Germline V CDR1 and CDR2: LNHDA, SQIVND (reference sequence). The CDR3 spells CASSRTQGATGQPQHF. Here the CDR3 DNA reads TGTGCCAGTAGTAGAACACAGGGGGCGACAGGGCAGCCCCAGCATTTT.

The chain combines TRBV10-1 with TRBJ2-4, with D perhaps matching TRBD1 (6 bases). Between the trimmed V and J ends, which lost 6 bases and 9 bases, there was a span of 18 bases. This CDR3 contains 14 residues. The V gene's germline CDR1 is WNHNN and CDR2 SYGVQD (reference sequence). CDR3 region: CASRETGYGVIQYF. The CDR3 DNA reads TGCGCCAGCAGGGAAACAGGGTACGGGGTCATTCAGTACTTC.

This rearrangement joins TRBV5-1 to TRBJ1-2; D is uncertain. Germline CDR1 SGHRS, CDR2 YFSETQ. CDR3 length: 13 amino acids. The V and J ends lost 0 bases and 3 bases respectively, with 6 bases between them. The CDR3 coding sequence is TGCGCCAGCAGCTTGGCCTTAGACTATGGCTACACCTTC. Residues: CASSLALDYGYTF.

The genes are TRBV29-1 and TRBJ2-7, with 10 bases aligning to TRBD1. CDR1 is SQVTM, CDR2 ANQGSEA, per germline. V lost 4 bases to trimming and J lost 1 base; unmatched junction nucleotides: 10. The CDR3 spans 16 residues. The CDR3 protein is CSVASGWGQGSYEQYF. In nucleotides, the CDR3 is TGCAGCGTTGCGAGTGGGTGGGGACAGGGGTCCTACGAGCAGTACTTC.

The rearrangement links TRBV7-9 to TRBJ2-7, with TRBD2 as a possible D gene (5 bases). With 5 bases removed from V and 6 bases from J, the gap between germline ends came to 14 bases. The CDR3 has 13 amino acids. CDR1 SEHNR and CDR2 FQNEAQ come from the germline V gene (reference sequence). The CDR3 coding sequence is TGTGCCAGCAGCCCGATCGGGGAGCGCGAGCAGTACTTC. Translation: CASSPIGEREQYF.

This clone was seen only once. The chain combines TRBV5-5 with TRBJ1-5; TRBD1 matches 8 bases. The CDR3 length is 16 residues. Looked up from germline, CDR1 is SGHKS and CDR2 is YYEKEE (reference sequence). The trim removed 4 bases at V and 11 bases at J, leaving 17 bases unmatched. The CDR3 sequence is CASSPTVDRALISQHF. In DNA form, the CDR3 reads TGTGCCAGCAGCCCTACGGTGGACAGGGCTTTGATATCCCAGCATTTT.

V is TRBV11-3 and J is TRBJ2-7; TRBD1 might be the D (6 bases). The CDR3 is 15 residues long. CDR1 is SGHNT and CDR2 is YENEEA in the germline V gene. Trimming removed 0 bases from V and 2 bases from J, with 11 bases in between. CDR3 coding DNA: TGTGCCAGCAGCTTAGAACAGGGCGGGCCCTACGAGCAGTACTTC. It is translated as CASSLEQGGPYEQYF.

This clone was detected only once. J is TRBJ1-3 and V is TRBV4-1, with TRBD1 matching over 10 bases. Germline V CDR1 and CDR2: MGHRA, YSYEKL. J gave up 4 bases and V 4 bases, and 10 bases lay outside the gene matches. CDR3 size: 17 residues. CDR3 bases: TGCGCCAGCAGCCCCTTGGGACAGGGGAGGGGAGGAAACACCATATATTTT. Amino acids: CASSPLGQGRGGNTIYF.

This chain uses TRBV4-2 with TRBJ2-7; 7 nucleotides align to TRBD2. The CDR3 totals 14 residues. Unmatched junction bases numbered 2, after V lost 0 bases and J lost 3 bases. Germline assignment: CDR1 LGHNA and CDR2 YNFKEQ. The CDR3 coding sequence is TGTGCCAGCAGCCAAGATCAGCGGGGCTACGAGCAGTACTTC. Amino acid sequence: CASSQDQRGYEQYF.

This CDR3 is CAWSGDNEQFF. CDR3 coding DNA: TGTGCCTGGAGTGGAGACAATGAGCAGTTCTTC. The rearrangement joins TRBV30 to TRBJ2-1; D ambiguous. Germline V lookup: CDR1 GTSNPN, CDR2 SVGIG (reference sequence). V dropped 1 base and J dropped 5 bases, with 3 bases sitting between them. This CDR3 has 11 amino acids.

The V call is TRBV30, the J call TRBJ1-5; D ambiguous. The CDR3 sequence is 12 residues long. Germline CDR1 reads GTSNPN; CDR2 reads SVGIG (reference sequence). Trimming stripped 2 bases from V and 4 bases from J, with 6 bases between. The CDR3 coding sequence is TGTGCCTGGAGTACTCCGAATCAGCCCCAGCATTTT. It specifies CAWSTPNQPQHF.

This rearrangement joins TRBV27 to TRBJ2-4, with D perhaps matching TRBD1 (5 bases). Per the germline V gene, CDR1 is MNHEY and CDR2 is SMNVEV (reference sequence). The CDR3 consists of 15 residues. V lost 1 base, J lost 3 bases, and 10 bases lay in between. The CDR3 here is CASSLFLGVKNIQYF. The CDR3 region has the DNA TGTGCCAGCAGTTTATTTCTAGGGGTCAAAAACATTCAGTACTTC.

The J gene is TRBJ2-1, the V gene TRBV6-6; D possibly corresponds to TRBD1 (6 bases). V gave up 6 bases and J gave up 7 bases, with 22 bases separating them. Per germline, CDR1 MNHNY and CDR2 SVGAGI (reference sequence). This CDR3 is built from 16 residues. The CDR3 DNA follows: TGTGCCAGCAGCTCCGGTGTAGGGGGACGTCGAAATGAGCAGTTCTTC. It is translated as CASSSGVGGRRNEQFF.

The rearrangement joins TRBV2 to TRBJ2-2; no firm D call. This CDR3 spans 14 amino acids. Per the germline V gene, CDR1 is SNHLY and CDR2 is FYNNEI. Trimming stripped 4 bases from V and 5 bases from J, with 11 bases between. The CDR3 nucleotides are TGTGCCAGCAGTGTGAGTAGGAGTACCGGGGAGCTGTTTTTT. This codes for CASSVSRSTGELFF.

As DNA, the CDR3 is TGTGCCAGTCAGCTGGGGACTAGCGGCAATGAGCAGTTCTTC. This encodes CASQLGTSGNEQFF. The chain carries TRBV11-3 and TRBJ2-1; 11 bases are a match to TRBD2. Germline V gene sequence: CDR1 SGHNT, CDR2 YENEEA. The CDR3 loop spans 14 amino acids. V trimming: 9 bases; J trimming: 6 bases; junction bases outside the gene matches: 7.

The chain is built from TRBV29-1 and TRBJ2-7, with 10 bases identical to TRBD2. This CDR3 comprises 14 residues. Germline loops: CDR1 SQVTM, CDR2 ANQGSEA. The J segment lost 1 base and the V segment lost 1 base, leaving 1 base of the junction unmatched. The CDR3 spells CSVEGTSGSYEQYF. The CDR3 DNA reads as TGCAGCGTTGAAGGGACTAGCGGATCCTACGAGCAGTACTTC.

The chain combines TRBV9 with TRBJ2-5; unclear D gene. V lost 0 bases to trimming and J lost 2 bases, with 11 bases between them. The CDR3 is 15 residues long. CDR1 SGDLS and CDR2 YYNGEE come from the germline V gene. The CDR3 DNA reads as TGTGCCAGCAGCGTAGCTAGGTCCCCTCAAGAGACCCAGTACTTC. As protein: CASSVARSPQETQYF.

The J gene is TRBJ2-7, the V gene TRBV7-9, with a tentative D call TRBD1 (6 bases). CDR1 SEHNR and CDR2 FQNEAQ come from the germline V gene (reference sequence). Between the trimmed V and J ends, which lost 2 bases and 6 bases, there was a span of 8 bases. The CDR3 loop spans 12 amino acids. Here the CDR3 reads CASSLQGSEQYF. The CDR3 coding sequence is TGTGCCAGCAGCTTACAGGGGAGCGAGCAGTACTTC. The full variable domain, rest sourced from reference TRBV7-9 and TRBJ2-7, is DTGVSQNPRHKITKRGQNVTFRCDPISEHNRLYWYRQTLGQGPEFLTYFQNEAQLEKSRLLSDRFSAERPKGSFSTLEIQRTEQGDSAMYLCASSLQGSEQYFGPGTRLTVT.

This sequence joins TRBV5-4 and TRBJ2-7; 9 nucleotides line up with TRBD2. The CDR3 covers 14 residues. V shed 2 bases and J 5 bases; nucleotides not matched to a gene: 5. Germline V gene sequence: CDR1 SGHNT, CDR2 YYREEE (reference sequence). CDR3: CASSFWTSANEQYF. CDR3 sequence (DNA): TGTGCCAGCAGCTTTTGGACTAGCGCGAACGAGCAGTACTTC.

The chain couples TRBV5-1 to TRBJ2-7; D uncertain. V lost 0 bases and J lost 6, with 7 bases in between. Germline V lookup: CDR1 SGHRS, CDR2 YFSETQ. The CDR3 totals 12 residues. The DNA of the CDR3 is TGCGCCAGCAGCTTGGATAGGAGCGAGCAGTACTTC. It yields the protein CASSLDRSEQYF.

V and J are TRBV28 and TRBJ1-2; 7 bases fit TRBD1. The germline V gene encodes CDR1 MDHEN and CDR2 SYDVKM. The CDR3 contains 15 residues. V was clipped by 6 bases and J by 8 bases; unmatched bases: 15. The CDR3 loop reads CASRSSGGPLWGYTF. The CDR3 coding sequence is TGTGCCAGCAGGTCCTCAGGGGGTCCTCTTTGGGGCTACACCTTC.

This clone has only a few counts. The J gene is TRBJ2-1, the V gene TRBV7-9; a weak D match, TRBD2 (6 bases). This CDR3 is built from 16 residues. Germline V gene lookup returns CDR1 SEHNR and CDR2 FQNEAQ (reference sequence). V gave up 5 bases and J gave up 4 bases, with 18 bases separating them. The CDR3 DNA reads TGTGCCAGCAGCGCGAAGGCGGCTAGCGTATACAATGAGCAGTTCTTC. Translating it yields CASSAKAASVYNEQFF.

The rearrangement uses TRBV7-9 and TRBJ2-5, with D maybe TRBD1 (5 bases). CDR1 and CDR2 (germline): SEHNR, FQNEAQ (reference sequence). V lost 5 bases and J 0 bases, leaving 10 bases between the germline ends. The CDR3 spans 14 residues. The CDR3 protein is CASSLWTNQETQYF. The CDR3 coding sequence is TGTGCCAGCAGCCTTTGGACAAACCAAGAGACCCAGTACTTC. The full variable domain, completed using reference TRBV7-9 and TRBJ2-5, is DTGVSQNPRHKITKRGQNVTFRCDPISEHNRLYWYRQTLGQGPEFLTYFQNEAQLEKSRLLSDRFSAERPKGSFSTLEIQRTEQGDSAMYLCASSLWTNQETQYFGPGTRLLVL.

V gene TRBV6-4 combines with J gene TRBJ2-1; 7 bases agree with TRBD2. With 0 bases clipped from V and 4 bases from J, the junction kept 6 bases outside the gene matches. This CDR3 is 16 amino acids long. Germline assignment: CDR1 MRHNA and CDR2 SNTAGT. The CDR3 sequence is CASSDSEAGTYNEQFF. The CDR3 coding sequence is TGTGCCAGCAGTGACTCAGAAGCGGGAACGTACAATGAGCAGTTCTTC.